This TCR beta chain was identified in a study of T cells after yellow fever vaccination. Study-wide results and limits: Once the booster was given, most primary-vaccination clones reappeared, at roughly 96% for CD4 and roughly 86% for CD8. A weaker secondary response peaked on day 5, the primary on day 15.

A process of 5'RACE template switching, which added a universal primer site and UMIs, was used to make TCR cDNA. MiXCR, applied by TCRdb to the 5' RACE reads, yields one record per CDR3 protein. The sample lists some 670,000 distinct CDR3 sequences, around an eighth occurring once. The CDR3 loop spans 13 amino acids. V was pared by 2 bases and J by 6 bases, with 4 bases of the junction left unmatched. Germline V gene lookup returns CDR1 MNHEY and CDR2 SVGAGI. This clonotype was observed at least ten times. The antigen is not known. The chain is built from TRBV6-5 and TRBJ2-7, with TRBD1 identical over 7 bases. Material: PBMCs, obtained on the day of the yellow fever booster vaccination. This receptor was obtained from a man aged 25-40 years who received the YFV17D yellow fever vaccine. CDR3 nucleotides: TGTGCCAGCAGTTACGGGACAGCCTTCGAGCAGTACTTC. Residues: CASSYGTAFEQYF.